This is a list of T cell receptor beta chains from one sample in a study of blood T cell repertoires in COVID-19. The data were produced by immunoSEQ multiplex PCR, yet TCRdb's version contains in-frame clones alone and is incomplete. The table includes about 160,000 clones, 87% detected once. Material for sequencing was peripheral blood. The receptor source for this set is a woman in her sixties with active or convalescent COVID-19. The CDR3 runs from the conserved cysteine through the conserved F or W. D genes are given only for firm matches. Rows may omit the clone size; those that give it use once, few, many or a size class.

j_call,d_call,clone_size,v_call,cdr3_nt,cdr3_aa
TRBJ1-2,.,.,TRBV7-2,TGTGCCAGCAGCTTAGATTCCGCGGCACCTGGCTACACCTTC,CASSLDSAAPGYTF
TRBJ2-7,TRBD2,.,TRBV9,TGTGCCAGCAGCGTAGCGACTAGCGGGACCTACGAGCAGTACTTC,CASSVATSGTYEQYF
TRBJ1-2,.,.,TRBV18,TGTGCCAGCTCACCTCTGATAGGGGGGGCCGATGGCTACACCTTC,CASSPLIGGADGYTF
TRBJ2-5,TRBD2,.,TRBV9,TGTGCCAGCAGCGGGACTAGCGGGGGACAAGAGACCCAGTACTTC,CASSGTSGGQETQYF
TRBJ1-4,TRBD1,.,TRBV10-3,TGTGCCATCAGTGAGTCGGGACAGGGACCTAATGAAAAACTGTTTTTT,CAISESGQGPNEKLFF
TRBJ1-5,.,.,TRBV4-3,TGCGCCAGCAGCCAAGACAGTTATCAGCCCCAGCATTTT,CASSQDSYQPQHF
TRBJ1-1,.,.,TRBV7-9,TGTGCCAGCAGCTTAGGGTCAGGGGTCCTAATGAACACTGAAGCTTTCTTT,CASSLGSGVLMNTEAFF
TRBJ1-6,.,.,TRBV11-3,TGTGCCAGCAGCCCTCACGGGACACCCTGGAGCTCCTATAATTCACCCCTCCACTTT,CASSPHGTPWSSYNSPLHF
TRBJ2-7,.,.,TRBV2,TGTGCCAGCAGTGATCACACCCCTGGCGAGCAGTACTTC,CASSDHTPGEQYF
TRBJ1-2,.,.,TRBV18,TGTGCCAGCTCACCACCTAAGACAGCACACTATGGCTACACCTTC,CASSPPKTAHYGYTF
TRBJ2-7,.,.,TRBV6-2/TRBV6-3,TGTGCCAGCAGTAGCGACAGCCACTACGAGCAGTACTTC,CASSSDSHYEQYF
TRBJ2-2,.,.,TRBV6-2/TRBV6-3,TGTGCCAGCAGTGCCTATAGTACGGGCACCGGGGAGCTGTTTTTT,CASSAYSTGTGELFF
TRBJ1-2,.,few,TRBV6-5,TGTGCCAGCAGTTACGGGGGCCAAGGAGGCTACTATGGCTACACCTTC,CASSYGGQGGYYGYTF
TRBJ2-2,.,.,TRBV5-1,TGCGCCAGCAGCCTGACGACAATGAACACCGGGGAGCTGTTTTTT,CASSLTTMNTGELFF
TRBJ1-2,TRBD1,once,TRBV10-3,TGTGCCATCAGTCCGGGACAGGGGAGCTACACCTTC,CAISPGQGSYTF
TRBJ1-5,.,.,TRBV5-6,TGTGCCAGCAGCACACCTGAACACCCCAATCAGCCCCAGCATTTT,CASSTPEHPNQPQHF
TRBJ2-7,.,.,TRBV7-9,TGTGCCAGCAGCTTATCCCACGACAATCCCTACGAGCAGTACTTC,CASSLSHDNPYEQYF
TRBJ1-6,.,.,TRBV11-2,TGTGCCAGCAGCTCCTCCCACGGCTCGGGGGATTCACCCCTCCACTTT,CASSSSHGSGDSPLHF
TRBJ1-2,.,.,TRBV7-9,TGTGCCAGCAGCCCACAAATTTTTGTCCGGAACAGTTACACCTTC,CASSPQIFVRNSYTF
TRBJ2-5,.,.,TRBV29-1,TGCAGCGTTGAAGGGGCAGCCCACCAAGAGACCCAGTACTTC,CSVEGAAHQETQYF
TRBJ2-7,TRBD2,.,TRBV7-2,TGTGCCAGCAGCTCTAGCGGTTTTGGACCCTACGAGCAGTACTTC,CASSSSGFGPYEQYF
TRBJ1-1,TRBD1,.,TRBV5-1,TGCGCCAGCAGCGACCTTACCAGGGGGGAGAACACTGAAGCTTTCTTT,CASSDLTRGENTEAFF
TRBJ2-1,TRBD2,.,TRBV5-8,TGTGCCAGCAGCTTGAGCGGGGGGGCCTACAATGAGCAGTTCTTC,CASSLSGGAYNEQFF
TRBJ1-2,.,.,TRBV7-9,TGTGCCAGCAGCCAGGCTGGACATTCCGGAGGCTACACCTTC,CASSQAGHSGGYTF
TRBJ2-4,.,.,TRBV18,TGTGCCAGCTCACCGCTCCTAGCTGATGAAGCCAAAAACATTCAGTACTTC,CASSPLLADEAKNIQYF
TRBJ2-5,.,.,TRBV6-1,TGTGCCAGCAGTGAAAGTTTTAGTTCCGAGACCCAGTACTTC,CASSESFSSETQYF
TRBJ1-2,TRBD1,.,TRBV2,TGTGCCAGCAGAGCAGGGGGCGACTATGGCTACACCTTC,CASRAGGDYGYTF
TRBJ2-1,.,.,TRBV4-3,TGCGCCCGCAGCCGGCGTAGGGGGGGGGCCGGGAATGAGCAGTTCTTC,CARSRRRGGAGNEQFF
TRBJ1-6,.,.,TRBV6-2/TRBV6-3,TGTGCCAGCAGTATACAGGGAGACCGTTCACCCCTCCACTTT,CASSIQGDRSPLHF
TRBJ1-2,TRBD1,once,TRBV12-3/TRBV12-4,TGTGCCAGCAGCCGCGGACAGGACTATGGCTACACCTTC,CASSRGQDYGYTF
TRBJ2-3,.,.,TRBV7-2,TGTGCCAGCAGCTTCTCCCGCACAGATACGCAGTATTTT,CASSFSRTDTQYF
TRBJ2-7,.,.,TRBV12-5,TGTGCTAGTGGTTTCCCTAACGAGCAGTACTTC,CASGFPNEQYF
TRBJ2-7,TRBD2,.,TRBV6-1,TGTGCCAGCAGTGAAAGTCTAGCGGGGGGAATCTACGAGCAGTACTTC,CASSESLAGGIYEQYF
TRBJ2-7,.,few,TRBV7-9,TGTGCCAGCAGCTTCGTTAGCTCCTACGAGCAGTACTTC,CASSFVSSYEQYF
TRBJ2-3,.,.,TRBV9,TGTGCCAGCAGCGACGAGACTAGAGGAGGTGCAGATACGCAGTATTTT,CASSDETRGGADTQYF
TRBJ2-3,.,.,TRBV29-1,TGCAGCGTTCTCTCCTTCCAGATGTTCACAGATACGCAGTATTTT,CSVLSFQMFTDTQYF
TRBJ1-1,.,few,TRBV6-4,TGTGCCAGCAGCGTGACAGCGAACACTGAAGCTTTCTTT,CASSVTANTEAFF
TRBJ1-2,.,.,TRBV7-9,TGTGCCGGCGACGACAGAATCTATGGCTACACCTTC,CAGDDRIYGYTF
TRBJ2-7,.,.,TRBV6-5,TGTGCCAGCAGCCCCGCAGGGGGGCTTTACGAGCAGTACTTC,CASSPAGGLYEQYF
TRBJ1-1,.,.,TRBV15,TGTGCCACCAGCACGGGGGTGGGTACTGAAGCTTTCTTT,CATSTGVGTEAFF
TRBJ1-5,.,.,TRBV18,TGTGCCAGCTCACCAAGCAAATATCAGCCCCAGCATTTT,CASSPSKYQPQHF
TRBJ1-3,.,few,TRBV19,TGTGCCAGTAGTGATCACACTAGCTCTGGAAACACCATATATTTT,CASSDHTSSGNTIYF
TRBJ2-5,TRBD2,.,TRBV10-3,TGTGCCATCAGTGAAAGTCTAGCGGGGTCTCAGGAGACCCAGTACTTC,CAISESLAGSQETQYF
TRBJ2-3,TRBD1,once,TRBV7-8,TGTGCCAGCAGCTTAGGACTCACGACAGGGATGGGCACAGATACGCAGTATTTT,CASSLGLTTGMGTDTQYF
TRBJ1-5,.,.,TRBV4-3,TGCGCCAGCAGCCAAGACAGGGATCAGCCCCAGCATTTT,CASSQDRDQPQHF